This TCR beta chain was profiled in a study of T cell clusters in autoimmune cytopenias. Multiplex touch-down PCR amplified TRB using TRB-A and TRB-B pools in one tube. TCRdb reprocessed the multiplex PCR reads and keeps a single row for each CDR3 protein, giving no DNA. In total, the table holds roughly 11,000 distinct CDR3 sequences. Each sample's input was 200 to 250 ng genomic DNA, some 40,000 genome equivalents. This CDR3 is 16 amino acids long. Germline values: CDR1 SGHNT, CDR2 YYREEE (reference sequence). General study findings and limits: Primary autoimmune cytopenia patients seemingly lacked the physiological T cell clusters found in healthy donors.

Points on this clonotype: Its antigen remains unknown.

These same records also appear under a second study, on T cell repertoires in aging, cancer and after chemotherapy. From that paper: The repertoire data cannot show anything about immunological memory following chemotherapy.

The V gene is TRBV5-4, the J gene TRBJ2-3; the TCRdb call, TRBD2, lacks DNA for checking. This TCR derives from a human donor in good health. The specimen was peripheral blood. The CDR3 protein is CASSWSLGGGTDTQYF.